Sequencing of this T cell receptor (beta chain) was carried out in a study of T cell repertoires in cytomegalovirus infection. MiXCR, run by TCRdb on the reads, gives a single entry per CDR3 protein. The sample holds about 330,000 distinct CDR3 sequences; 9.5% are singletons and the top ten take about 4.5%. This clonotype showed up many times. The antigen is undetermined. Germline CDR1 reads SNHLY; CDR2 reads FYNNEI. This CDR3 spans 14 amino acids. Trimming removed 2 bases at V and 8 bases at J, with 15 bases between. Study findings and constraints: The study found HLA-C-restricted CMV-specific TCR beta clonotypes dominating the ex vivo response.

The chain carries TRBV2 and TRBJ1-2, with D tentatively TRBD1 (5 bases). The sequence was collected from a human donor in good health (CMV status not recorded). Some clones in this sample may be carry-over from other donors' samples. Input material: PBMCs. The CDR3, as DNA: TGTGCCAGCAGTGAACTCGGGGGGTCTGACGGCTACACCTTC. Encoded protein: CASSELGGSDGYTF.